This record concerns one T cell receptor (beta chain) sequence. These data originate in a study of spatial heterogeneity in lung cancer. Each molecule of TCR cDNA was tagged with one unique molecular identifier. TCRdb re-derived calls from the 5' RACE reads in MiXCR, one entry per CDR3 protein. The sample has 89,000 or so distinct CDR3 sequences; approximately 20% are singletons. The time point: sample taken at primary tumor resection. Unsorted whole RNA from tumor, nontumor lung or frozen PBMC underwent sequencing. Samples were obtained from approximately 76 donors, all untreated early-stage non-small cell lung cancer patients. Germline V gene lookup returns CDR1 DFQATT and CDR2 SNEGSKA (reference sequence). Trimming removed 3 bases at V and 4 bases at J, with 9 bases between. This CDR3 is built from 13 residues.

Sample: PBMCs, taken at surgery. This TCR came from a male donor with early-stage non-small cell lung cancer. This sequence joins TRBV20-1 and TRBJ1-4; D uncertain. The CDR3 bases are TGCAGTGCTAGCGACCTTCTTAATGAAAAACTGTTTTTT. Its protein product is CSASDLLNEKLFF.